This T cell receptor beta chain is drawn from a study of blood T cells in healthy people across ages. This clonotype was observed a handful of times. The antigen is unknown. A second PCR of about 7 to 12 cycles used a sample-barcoded 5' primer and a J-beta primer mix. A 12-random-nucleotide template-switch adaptor tagged each cDNA molecule. Per sample, CDR3-containing paired-end reads numbered at least 3 million. TCRdb reanalysed the 5' RACE reads using MiXCR and keeps one entry per CDR3 protein. The sample shows 1.5 million to 2 million distinct CDR3 sequences, about 49% of them seen only once. The CDR3 loop spans 14 amino acids. Germline V lookup: CDR1 ENHRY, CDR2 SYGVKD. Trimming took 0 bases from V and 1 from J, leaving 6 bases between them. Overall study findings and caveats: Roughly linear age-related decline in beta diversity appeared, significant by age 40. Compared with aged donors, long-lived donors showed fewer expanded clones, suggesting selection.

This receptor was obtained from a woman between 35 and 50 years old in good health. The sequenced material came from blood. The gene calls are TRBV10-3 and TRBJ2-5; D not resolved. The chain's CDR3 is CAISESKGQETQYF. CDR3 nucleotides: TGTGCCATCAGTGAGTCGAAGGGCCAAGAGACCCAGTACTTC.